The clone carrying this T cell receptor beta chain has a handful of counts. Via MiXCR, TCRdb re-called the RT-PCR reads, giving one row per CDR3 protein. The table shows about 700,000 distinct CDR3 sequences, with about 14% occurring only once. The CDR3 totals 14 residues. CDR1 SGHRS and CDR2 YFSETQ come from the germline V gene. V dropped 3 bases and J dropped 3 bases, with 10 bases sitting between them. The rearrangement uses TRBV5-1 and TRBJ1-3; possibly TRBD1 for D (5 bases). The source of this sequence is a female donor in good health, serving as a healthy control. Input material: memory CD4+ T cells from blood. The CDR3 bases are TGCGCCAGCAGCTGGCAGGGAGGTGGAAACACCATATATTTT. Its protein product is CASSWQGGGNTIYF. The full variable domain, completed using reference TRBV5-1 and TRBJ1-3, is KAGVTQTPRYLIKTRGQQVTLSCSPISGHRSVSWYQQTPGQGLQFLFEYFSETQRNKGNFPGRFSGRQFSNSRSEMNVSTLELGDSALYLCASSWQGGGNTIYFGEGSWLTVV.